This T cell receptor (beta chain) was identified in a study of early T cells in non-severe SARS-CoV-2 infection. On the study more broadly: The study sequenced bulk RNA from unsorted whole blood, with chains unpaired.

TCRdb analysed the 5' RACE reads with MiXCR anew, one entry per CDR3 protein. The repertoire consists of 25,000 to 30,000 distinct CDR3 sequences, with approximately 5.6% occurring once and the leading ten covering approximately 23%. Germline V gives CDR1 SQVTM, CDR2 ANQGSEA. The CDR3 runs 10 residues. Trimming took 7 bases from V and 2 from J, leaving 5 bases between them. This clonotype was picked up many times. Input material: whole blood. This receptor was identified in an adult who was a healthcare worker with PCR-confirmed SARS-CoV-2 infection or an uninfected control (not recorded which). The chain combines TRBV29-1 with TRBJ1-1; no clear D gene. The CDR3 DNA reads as TGCAGCGGGCGAAACACTGAAGCTTTCTTT. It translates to CSGRNTEAFF.